A single sample is the source of the 6 T cell receptor beta chains below, sequenced in a study of T-cell memory formation after mild COVID-19. In TCRdb, the 5' RACE reads were re-called with MiXCR into one record per CDR3 protein. Of under 250,000 distinct CDR3 sequences listed, 15% are singletons. Material for sequencing was PBMCs or a T cell subset sorted from them (not recorded which). Every receptor here comes from an adult woman who had mild COVID-19 (a few samples of this study predate the infection). Cell type and time point are not known.

This clonotype appeared a few times. The gene calls are TRBV12-3 or TRBV12-4 and TRBJ2-7, with 8 bases aligning to TRBD1. The CDR3 consists of 14 residues. With V trimmed by 5 bases and J by 3 bases, 6 bases remained unmatched. CDR3 loop: CASSPQQGGYEQYF. The CDR3 DNA reads TGTGCCAGCAGTCCGCAACAGGGGGGCTACGAGCAGTACTTC.

The rearrangement joins TRBV20-1 to TRBJ1-6, with TRBD1 identical over 12 bases. The ends lost 6 bases at V and 7 bases at J; junction bases unmatched: 7. From germline, CDR1 is DFQATT and CDR2 SNEGSKA (reference sequence). The CDR3 contains 15 residues. The CDR3 reads CSAPGTGGGNSPLHF. The CDR3 DNA is TGCAGTGCCCCCGGGACAGGGGGCGGAAATTCACCCCTCCACTTT.

The chain recombines TRBV7-9 with TRBJ1-4, with D tentatively TRBD1 (5 bases). The ends were cut back, 6 bases at V and 3 bases at J, with 11 bases in the middle. The CDR3 totals 14 residues. In germline, CDR1 is SEHNR, CDR2 FQNEAQ (reference sequence). This chain's CDR3 is CASSRGGANEKLFF. The DNA for the CDR3 is TGTGCCAGCAGTCGCGGGGGGGCTAATGAAAAACTGTTTTTT.

This clonotype was detected a few times. The V gene is TRBV15, the J gene TRBJ2-5, with unresolved D. The CDR3 is 12 residues long. Trimming cost V 1 base and J 5 bases, with 5 bases left between them. The V gene's germline CDR1 is LNHNV and CDR2 YYDKDF (reference sequence). DNA for the CDR3: TGTGCCACCAGCAGAGGACCGGAGACCCAGTACTTC. Amino acid sequence: CATSRGPETQYF.

This clonotype was seen a handful of times. This chain links TRBV9 with TRBJ1-3; possibly TRBD1 for D (6 bases). The length of the CDR3 is 17 residues. Germline assignment: CDR1 SGDLS and CDR2 YYNGEE. Between the trimmed V and J ends, which lost 0 bases and 1 base, there was a span of 14 bases. The CDR3 protein is CASSVVGWGASGNTIYF. CDR3 in DNA: TGTGCCAGCAGCGTAGTAGGATGGGGGGCGTCTGGAAACACCATATATTTT.

The chain has TRBV4-1 and TRBJ2-3, with 9 nucleotides matching TRBD2. Germline V lookup: CDR1 MGHRA, CDR2 YSYEKL. V shed 4 bases and J 4 bases; nucleotides not matched to a gene: 9. CDR3 size: 16 residues. The CDR3 sequence: CASSPLVAGVADTQYF. DNA of the CDR3: TGCGCCAGCAGCCCTTTGGTAGCGGGGGTCGCAGATACGCAGTATTTT.